These 28 T cell receptor beta chains were all obtained from the same sample, sequenced in a study of blood T cell repertoires in COVID-19. Produced via immunoSEQ multiplex PCR; TCRdb's table is partial and in-frame only. The table shows around 270,000 clones, with approximately 85% occurring only once. The sequencing input was PBMCs or T cells enriched from blood (not recorded which). All receptors derive from a young woman who had recovered from COVID-19.

The chain uses TRBV9 and TRBJ2-4; the D gene is possibly TRBD1 (5 bases). The CDR3 extends over 15 amino acids. Germline CDR1 is SGDLS and CDR2 is YYNGEE. Trimming removed 0 bases from V and 8 bases from J, with 15 bases in between. This chain's CDR3 is CASSVAGHVSDIQYF. In DNA form, the CDR3 reads TGTGCCAGCAGCGTAGCCGGACATGTTTCAGACATTCAGTACTTC.

This clone has a handful of counts. The V gene is TRBV2, the J gene TRBJ2-5; a possible D gene is TRBD1 (5 bases). The CDR3 sequence is 13 residues long. Germline V gene sequence: CDR1 SNHLY, CDR2 FYNNEI. Trimming took 11 bases from V and 3 from J, leaving 16 bases between them. The CDR3 DNA sequence: TGTGCCGGTGGTCTGGGGCCCAAAGAGACCCAGTACTTC. It codes for CAGGLGPKETQYF.

In DNA, the CDR3 is TGTGCCAGCAGTGGGGGGAGGGACAGGGGGAACGAAAAACTGTTTTTT. This translates into CASSGGRDRGNEKLFF. J is TRBJ1-4 and V is TRBV6-1; 11 bases match TRBD1. V dropped 4 bases and J dropped 8; count of bases not matched to a gene: 9. Germline assignment: CDR1 MNHNS and CDR2 SASEGT. The length of the CDR3 is 16 residues.

The CDR3 nucleotides are TGTGCCAGCAGCTTTACTAGCGTTTACAATGAGCAGTTCTTC. It is translated as CASSFTSVYNEQFF. The J gene is TRBJ2-1, the V gene TRBV7-2; TRBD2 matches at 7 bases. Germline CDR1 SGHTA, CDR2 FQGNSA. The CDR3 totals 14 residues. J lost 4 bases, V lost 3 bases, and 3 bases had no gene match.

This clone was seen only a few times. The rearrangement uses TRBV5-1 and TRBJ1-2; 12 bases align to TRBD1. The CDR3 contains 16 residues. The V gene end was trimmed by 4 bases and the J gene end by 3 bases; junction bases not matched to a gene: 7. CDR1 SGHRS and CDR2 YFSETQ come from the germline V gene. CDR3 sequence: CASSRGQGAGDYGYTF. DNA for the CDR3: TGCGCCAGCAGCAGGGGACAGGGGGCTGGAGACTATGGCTACACCTTC.

The gene calls are TRBV6-5 and TRBJ1-5, with TRBD1 matching over 7 bases. The CDR3 runs 13 residues. Losses at the gene ends were 6 bases for V and 8 bases for J; bases not matched to a gene: 7. Per the germline V gene, CDR1 is MNHEY and CDR2 is SVGAGI. The CDR3 reads CASRRDRLEPQHF. The CDR3 region has the DNA TGTGCCAGCAGAAGGGACAGACTAGAGCCCCAGCATTTT.

This chain joins TRBV7-8 and TRBJ1-4; possibly TRBD1 for D (5 bases). Deletions cut 5 bases from V and 6 bases from J, with 16 bases between. From germline, CDR1 is SGHVS and CDR2 FQNEAQ. CDR3 length: 15 residues. CDR3 region: CASSRDATGDEKLFF. DNA for the CDR3: TGTGCCAGCAGCCGGGACGCCACCGGGGATGAAAAACTGTTTTTT. Based on the CDR3 plus reference TRBV7-8 and TRBJ1-4, the full variable domain is GAGVSQSPRYKVAKRGQDVALRCDPISGHVSLFWYQQALGQGPEFLTYFQNEAQLDKSGLPSDRFFAERPEGSVSTLKIQRTQQEDSAVYLCASSRDATGDEKLFFGSGTQLSVL.

The chain employs TRBV29-1 and TRBJ1-2, with 12 bases aligning to TRBD1. The CDR3 totals 16 residues. Germline V lookup: CDR1 SQVTM, CDR2 ANQGSEA. With V trimmed by 4 bases and J by 8 bases, 14 bases remained unmatched. CDR3 sequence (DNA): TGCAGCGTTGTGGCCGGGACAGGGGGCCGGACAAAAGGCTACACCTTC. The encoded protein is CSVVAGTGGRTKGYTF.

The CDR3 DNA reads TGTGCCAGCAGCGCTCCGGGACAGACAATAGAGACCCAGTACTTC. As protein: CASSAPGQTIETQYF. The rearrangement uses TRBV9 and TRBJ2-5, with 7 bases that match TRBD1. The V and J ends lost 3 bases and 4 bases, in that order; junction bases with no gene match: 9. The CDR3 spans 15 residues. CDR1 and CDR2 from the germline V gene are SGDLS and YYNGEE.

V gene TRBV3-1 (or the pseudogene TRBV3-2) combines with J gene TRBJ2-1; possible D gene TRBD2, 5 bases. This CDR3 has 13 residues. The germline V gene has CDR1 LGHDT and CDR2 YNNKEL (reference sequence). V lost 2 bases and J lost 7, with 9 bases in between. This CDR3 reads CASSQRTPNEQFF. CDR3 bases: TGTGCCAGCAGCCAACGGACTCCTAATGAGCAGTTCTTC.

This clone was recorded at least ten times. The chain combines TRBV10-3 with TRBJ1-6; 9 bases are a match to TRBD1. Germline loops: CDR1 ENHRY, CDR2 SYGVKD. This CDR3 is 17 amino acids long. V was clipped by 5 bases and J by 0 bases; unmatched bases: 5. The CDR3 loop is CAISRDREFSYNSPLHF. In DNA form, the CDR3 reads TGTGCCATCAGTCGGGACAGGGAATTCTCCTATAATTCACCCCTCCACTTT.

The chain has TRBV6-5 and TRBJ2-3; 8 bases align to TRBD2. The V gene's germline CDR1 is MNHEY and CDR2 SVGAGI. The CDR3 has 15 amino acids. With V trimmed by 6 bases and J by 2 bases, 7 bases remained unmatched. Here the CDR3 reads CASRHPLADTDTQYF. The CDR3 DNA sequence: TGTGCCAGCAGACACCCACTAGCGGACACAGATACGCAGTATTTT.

This sequence joins TRBV6-5 and TRBJ2-1; tentatively, D is TRBD2 (7 bases). The germline V gene encodes CDR1 MNHEY and CDR2 SVGAGI. The CDR3 contains 13 residues. The ends were cut back, 3 bases at V and 12 bases at J, with 15 bases in the middle. CDR3 in amino acids: CASSYLGGRGQFF. The CDR3 DNA reads TGTGCCAGCAGTTATCTCGGGGGGCGAGGGCAGTTCTTC.

The CDR3 region is CASSPPGQVFDEQYF. The CDR3 nucleotides are TGCGCCAGCAGCCCACCGGGACAGGTTTTCGACGAGCAGTACTTC. The genes are TRBV5-1 and TRBJ2-7; 8 bases align to TRBD1. The CDR3 spans 15 residues. Germline CDR1 and CDR2: SGHRS and YFSETQ. V trimming: 4 bases; J trimming: 5 bases; junction bases outside the gene matches: 11.

The table lists this clone with a count of one. V is TRBV5-1 and J is TRBJ1-2; D is perhaps TRBD1 (6 bases). Germline lookup yields CDR1 SGHRS and CDR2 YFSETQ. V dropped 3 bases and J dropped 3 bases, with 15 bases sitting between them. The CDR3 is 15 amino acids. The CDR3 loop is CASSWGTYQHYGYTF. The CDR3 coding sequence is TGCGCCAGCAGCTGGGGGACATACCAACACTATGGCTACACCTTC.

The CDR3 loop is CASSDSDHDTGELFF. The CDR3 region has the DNA TGTGCCAGCAGTGACAGCGACCACGACACCGGGGAGCTGTTTTTT. The chain is built from TRBV25-1 and TRBJ2-2; D gene unclear. CDR1 is MGHDK, CDR2 SYGVNS, per germline. Between the trimmed V and J ends, which lost 3 bases and 3 bases, there was a span of 11 bases. This CDR3 comprises 15 residues.

The J gene is TRBJ1-1, the V gene TRBV18, with D tentatively TRBD1 (6 bases). The CDR3 runs 15 residues. V was cut by 2 bases and J by 0 bases, with 10 bases left in between. In germline, CDR1 is KGHSH, CDR2 LQKENI. The CDR3 here is CASSPLAGVNTEAFF. The CDR3 nucleotides read TGTGCCAGCTCACCATTAGCAGGGGTGAACACTGAAGCTTTCTTT.

The chain joins TRBV16 to TRBJ1-2; 7 nucleotides agree with TRBD1. The CDR3 sequence is 14 residues long. The V segment lost 4 bases and the J segment 6 bases; nucleotides outside the gene matches: 8. Germline V CDR1 and CDR2: KGHSY, FQNENV. CDR3 amino acids: CASSPEITGDGYTF. The CDR3 DNA sequence: TGTGCCAGCAGCCCGGAGATAACAGGGGATGGCTACACCTTC.

The CDR3 is CASSEPSRDSGTEAFF. The CDR3 nucleotides read TGTGCCAGCAGCGAGCCCTCCAGGGATTCGGGCACTGAAGCTTTCTTT. The chain recombines TRBV5-5 with TRBJ1-1; perhaps TRBD1 as D (5 bases). Germline CDR1 reads SGHKS; CDR2 reads YYEKEE (reference sequence). Trimming shortened V by 4 bases and J by 4 bases, and 20 bases separated the two germline ends. The length of the CDR3 is 16 residues.

The chain carries TRBV7-9 and TRBJ1-5, with TRBD1 matching over 8 bases. CDR3 length: 18 amino acids. Germline CDR1 reads SEHNR; CDR2 reads FQNEAQ (reference sequence). With 1 base clipped from V and 3 bases from J, the junction kept 11 bases outside the gene matches. The CDR3 reads CASSLVVAGTGHNQPQHF. As DNA, the CDR3 is TGTGCCAGCAGCTTAGTAGTAGCCGGGACAGGCCACAATCAGCCCCAGCATTTT.

Concerning this clone itself: The sample holds other DNA sequences that translate to the same CDR3. J is TRBJ2-2 and V is TRBV19, with D unclear. CDR3 size: 14 residues. The V end lost 1 base, the J end lost 4 bases, and 7 bases lay between the germline ends. The germline V gene encodes CDR1 LNHDA and CDR2 SQIVND (reference sequence). The CDR3 region has the DNA TGTGCCAGTAGTATAGTGAGCCTCACCGGGGAGCTGTTTTTT. Protein: CASSIVSLTGELFF.

The chain carries TRBV27 and TRBJ2-7; TRBD1 is a possible D gene (5 bases). This CDR3 has 16 amino acids. Germline V lookup: CDR1 MNHEY, CDR2 SMNVEV (reference sequence). The V end was cut by 5 bases, the J end by 3 bases, with 20 bases between. CDR3 nucleotide sequence: TGTGCCAGCAGTCCCCGTAAGACAGTCGCCTTCTACGAGCAGTACTTC. This encodes CASSPRKTVAFYEQYF.

The chain couples TRBV6-5 to TRBJ2-7; D gene ambiguous. The CDR3 loop spans 13 amino acids. CDR1 is MNHEY and CDR2 is SVGAGI in the germline V gene. V lost 2 bases, J lost 5 bases, and 10 bases lay in between. The CDR3 DNA reads as TGTGCCAGCAGTTACGGGCCCGCCCACGAGCAGTACTTC. This translates into CASSYGPAHEQYF.

This chain joins TRBV5-4 and TRBJ2-1; 7 positions agree with TRBD2. The germline V gene encodes CDR1 SGHNT and CDR2 YYREEE (reference sequence). This CDR3 spans 17 amino acids. V lost 3 bases, J lost 8 bases, and 17 bases stayed unmatched. The CDR3 DNA reads as TGTGCCAGCAGCTCCATTGTGGCCAGCGGGGCTCACGATGAGCAGTTCTTC. This gives the protein CASSSIVASGAHDEQFF.

Written as DNA, the CDR3 is TGTGCCAGCAGCCCACGGGGACTAGCGGGAGGCACCGGGGAGCTGTTTTTT. The encoded protein is CASSPRGLAGGTGELFF. V is TRBV7-3 and J is TRBJ2-2, with 15 bases lining up with TRBD2. The ends lost 5 bases at V and 4 bases at J; junction bases unmatched: 5. The germline V gene has CDR1 SGHTA and CDR2 FQGTGA. The CDR3 has 17 amino acids.

V usage is TRBV18 and J usage is TRBJ2-5; 8 nucleotides line up with TRBD2. Germline CDR1 KGHSH, CDR2 LQKENI. The CDR3 extends over 15 amino acids. The J segment lost 4 bases and the V segment lost 0 bases, leaving 4 bases of the junction unmatched. The CDR3 region has the DNA TGTGCCAGCTCACCACCAGGTCTAGCGGGAGAGACCCAGTACTTC. Translating gives CASSPPGLAGETQYF.

The chain has TRBV11-3 and TRBJ2-1; 10 positions agree with TRBD2. Germline V gene lookup returns CDR1 SGHNT and CDR2 YENEEA. The CDR3 extends over 18 amino acids. V shed 2 bases, J shed 3 bases, and the junction held 10 bases outside the gene matches. CDR3 bases: TGTGCCAGCAGCTTAACGGCTAGCGGGAGCGGTGACTACAATGAGCAGTTCTTC. It codes for CASSLTASGSGDYNEQFF.

The chain combines TRBV5-4 with TRBJ2-7; a possible D gene is TRBD1 (6 bases). CDR1 and CDR2 from the germline V gene are SGHNT and YYREEE (reference sequence). Deletions cut 4 bases from V and 2 bases from J, with 13 bases between. The length of the CDR3 is 14 residues. In nucleotides, the CDR3 is TGTGCCAGCAGCCCTAAAGGACAGACCTACGAGCAGTACTTC. Protein: CASSPKGQTYEQYF. The full variable domain, with the rest looked up from reference TRBV5-4 and TRBJ2-7, is ETGVTQSPTHLIKTRGQQVTLRCSSQSGHNTVSWYQQALGQGPQFIFQYYREEENGRGNFPPRFSGLQFPNYSSELNVNALELDDSALYLCASSPKGQTYEQYFGPGTRLTVT.